One sample yielded the 14 T cell receptor beta chains listed below, sequenced in a study of blood T cell repertoires in COVID-19. Profiled with immunoSEQ multiplex PCR; TCRdb holds only in-frame clones, not every one. The table shows hundreds of thousands of clones, with approximately 83% occurring only once. Input material: peripheral blood. Every receptor here comes from a man older than 75 with acute or convalescent COVID-19.

The J gene is TRBJ2-4, the V gene TRBV6-2 or TRBV6-3, with D uncertain. The CDR3 runs 17 residues. V dropped 0 bases and J dropped 0 bases, with 12 bases sitting between them. Germline CDR1 is MNHEY and CDR2 is SVGEGT. In nucleotides, the CDR3 is TGTGCCAGCAGTTACTCGAAGACGGGTCTAGCCAAAAACATTCAGTACTTC. Translation gives CASSYSKTGLAKNIQYF.

As to this clone: Other DNA variants within this sample encode the same CDR3. The rearrangement joins TRBV20-1 to TRBJ2-1, with D possibly TRBD2 on 6 matching bases. The germline V gene encodes CDR1 DFQATT and CDR2 SNEGSKA (reference sequence). The CDR3 consists of 11 residues. Trimming removed 6 bases at V and 7 bases at J, with 10 bases between. The CDR3 region is CSAPRGNEQFF. The CDR3 DNA sequence: TGCAGTGCCCCTCGGGGGAATGAGCAGTTCTTC.

The CDR3 DNA reads as TGTGCCAGCAGCCTGGCAGTCGGGTCACCCCTCCACTTT. It codes for CASSLAVGSPLHF. The rearrangement joins TRBV7-9 to TRBJ1-6, with D hard to call. The CDR3 has 13 residues. The V gene lost 5 bases and the J gene lost 10 bases, with 12 bases spanning the gap. The germline gives CDR1 SEHNR, CDR2 FQNEAQ (reference sequence).

CDR3 sequence reads: CASSMNRPNTGELFF. CDR3 nucleotides: TGTGCCAGTAGTATGAACAGGCCGAACACCGGGGAGCTGTTTTTT. The rearrangement uses TRBV19 and TRBJ2-2; the D gene is possibly TRBD1 (5 bases). The CDR3 runs 15 residues. V shed 3 bases and J shed 0 bases, with 8 bases lying between them. Germline CDR1 and CDR2: LNHDA and SQIVND (reference sequence).

J is TRBJ2-1 and V is TRBV5-1; 12 bases are shared with TRBD2. The V segment lost 1 base and the J segment 7 bases; nucleotides outside the gene matches: 3. The CDR3 runs 15 residues. The germline CDR1 and CDR2 sequences are SGHRS and YFSETQ. As DNA, the CDR3 is TGCGCCAGCAGCTTGACTAGCGGGAGGATGAATGAGCAGTTCTTC. Protein product: CASSLTSGRMNEQFF.

This sequence joins TRBV5-4 and TRBJ2-7; the match to TRBD1 covers 9 bases. The CDR3 has 14 residues. Germline lookup yields CDR1 SGHNT and CDR2 YYREEE (reference sequence). Unmatched junction bases numbered 2, after V lost 2 bases and J lost 2 bases. DNA of the CDR3: TGTGCCAGCAGCTTTGACAGGGGGACCTACGAGCAGTACTTC. The encoded protein is CASSFDRGTYEQYF.

This chain uses TRBV6-5 with TRBJ1-1; D is uncertain. CDR1 and CDR2 from the germline V gene are MNHEY and SVGAGI. The CDR3 runs to 14 residues. V shed 6 bases and J shed 0 bases, with 11 bases lying between them. CDR3 region: CASRQTFMNTEAFF. The CDR3 DNA is TGTGCCAGCAGACAGACCTTCATGAACACTGAAGCTTTCTTT.

The CDR3, as DNA: TGTGCCAGCAGTGGACAGGGGGACCATCAGCCCCAGCATTTT. Protein: CASSGQGDHQPQHF. V and J are TRBV2 and TRBJ1-5; 9 positions match TRBD1. CDR3 length: 14 residues. Germline CDR1 and CDR2: SNHLY and FYNNEI. V dropped 4 bases and J dropped 5; count of bases not matched to a gene: 3.

The chain couples TRBV7-9 to TRBJ2-4; unclear D gene. The CDR3 length is 17 residues. The germline V gene encodes CDR1 SEHNR and CDR2 FQNEAQ (reference sequence). V shed 3 bases and J shed 0 bases, with 15 bases lying between them. CDR3 loop: CASSFSSLTLAKNIQYF. In DNA form, the CDR3 reads TGTGCCAGCAGCTTTTCTTCATTGACTCTAGCCAAAAACATTCAGTACTTC.

V usage is TRBV11-1 and J usage is TRBJ1-2; a possible D gene is TRBD1 (6 bases). The V and J ends lost 10 bases and 2 bases respectively, with 11 bases between them. The CDR3 covers 12 residues. Germline loops: CDR1 SGHAT, CDR2 FQDESV (reference sequence). The CDR3 sequence: CATDSGNYGYTF. The CDR3 DNA is TGTGCCACGGACAGTGGGAACTATGGCTACACCTTC.

This chain connects TRBV5-7 to TRBJ1-1; D not resolved. TRBV5-7 is assigned to the ORF class and has an uncertain function. V lost 1 base to trimming and J lost 0 bases, with 19 bases between them. The CDR3 sequence is 18 residues long. The CDR3 DNA sequence: TGTGCCAGCAGCTTGAGCGACCTACCGGCGTCCATGAACACTGAAGCTTTCTTT. This translates into CASSLSDLPASMNTEAFF.

The chain has TRBV6-6 and TRBJ1-5, with D tentatively TRBD1 (6 bases). The CDR3 totals 15 residues. In germline, CDR1 is MNHNY, CDR2 SVGAGI (reference sequence). V was shortened by 6 bases and J by 7 bases, with 19 bases between the two germline ends. CDR3 nucleotides: TGTGCCAGCAGCCCGGGGCAGGGGCCCTCACAGCCCCAGCATTTT. It is translated as CASSPGQGPSQPQHF.

This clone is a singleton in its sample. The chain links TRBV30 to TRBJ1-6, with D possibly matching TRBD1 (6 bases). There are 14 residues in the CDR3. V shed 0 bases and J shed 10 bases, with 13 bases lying between them. Germline V lookup: CDR1 GTSNPN, CDR2 SVGIG (reference sequence). This CDR3 is CAWSVLQGRSPLHF. In DNA, the CDR3 is TGTGCCTGGAGTGTGCTACAGGGCCGATCACCCCTCCACTTT.

A single count supports this clone. The chain recombines TRBV13 with TRBJ1-2; TRBD1 aligns across 8 bases. Trimming removed 5 bases from V and 2 bases from J; junction bases left unmatched: 4. The CDR3 runs 14 residues. Germline CDR1 reads PRHDT; CDR2 reads FYEKMQ (reference sequence). The CDR3 DNA follows: TGTGCCAGCAGCCGTGACAGGGGAAACTATGGCTACACCTTC. Protein: CASSRDRGNYGYTF.